This entry features one T cell receptor (beta chain) sequence. The antigen is unknown. The data stem from a study of blood T cells in healthy people across ages. Study observations and caveats: Aged donors had fewer naive CD4+ cells and lower diversity than long-lived donors. The unknown donor CMV status may have confounded expanded clonotype changes. A strong correlation between TCR beta diversity and naive T cell percentage was seen.

The V end lost 1 base, the J end lost 1 base, and 8 bases lay between the germline ends. Per germline, CDR1 GTSNPN and CDR2 SVGIG (reference sequence). The CDR3 loop spans 13 amino acids. PCR was performed a second time for roughly 7 to 12 cycles using a sample-barcoded 5' primer and a J-beta primer mix. TCRdb reprocessed the 5' RACE reads via MiXCR and lists one record per CDR3 protein. Of about 640,000 distinct CDR3 sequences listed, 40% to 45% are singletons. Healthy individuals of Caucasian origin from Russia, aged roughly 6 to 90, served as donors. The chain combines TRBV30 with TRBJ2-7; D remains unclear. The receptor was derived from a man older than 75 in good health. Sequencing used blood. The CDR3 loop reads CAWSGSRSYEQYF. CDR3 nucleotides: TGTGCCTGGAGTGGGTCCAGGTCCTACGAGCAGTACTTC.